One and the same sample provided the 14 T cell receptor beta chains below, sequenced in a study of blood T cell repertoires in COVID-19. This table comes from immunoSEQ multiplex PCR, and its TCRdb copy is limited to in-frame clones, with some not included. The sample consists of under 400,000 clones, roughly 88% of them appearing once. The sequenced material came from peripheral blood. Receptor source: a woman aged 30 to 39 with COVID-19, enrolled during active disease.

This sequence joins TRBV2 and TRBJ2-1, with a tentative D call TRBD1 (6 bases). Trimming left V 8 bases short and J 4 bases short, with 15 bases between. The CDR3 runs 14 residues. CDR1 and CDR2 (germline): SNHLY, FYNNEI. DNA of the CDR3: TGTGCCAGCCCGAGAGGGGGTTTATACAATGAGCAGTTCTTC. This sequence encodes CASPRGGLYNEQFF.

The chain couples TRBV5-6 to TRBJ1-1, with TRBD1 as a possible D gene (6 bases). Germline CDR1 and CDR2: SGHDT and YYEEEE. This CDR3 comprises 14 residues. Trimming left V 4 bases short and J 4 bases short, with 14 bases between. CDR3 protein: CASSPTGLTTEAFF. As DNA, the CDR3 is TGTGCCAGCAGCCCTACAGGGCTGACCACTGAAGCTTTCTTT. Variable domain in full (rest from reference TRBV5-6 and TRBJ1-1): DAGVTQSPTHLIKTRGQQVTLRCSPKSGHDTVSWYQQALGQGPQFIFQYYEEEERQRGNFPDRFSGHQFPNYSSELNVNALLLGDSALYLCASSPTGLTTEAFFGQGTRLTVV.

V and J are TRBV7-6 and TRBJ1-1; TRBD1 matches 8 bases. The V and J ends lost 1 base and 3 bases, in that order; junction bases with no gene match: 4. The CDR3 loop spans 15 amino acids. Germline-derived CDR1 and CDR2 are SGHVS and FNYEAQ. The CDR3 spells CASSLEGTGYTEAFF. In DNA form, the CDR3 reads TGTGCCAGCAGCTTAGAAGGGACAGGCTACACTGAAGCTTTCTTT.

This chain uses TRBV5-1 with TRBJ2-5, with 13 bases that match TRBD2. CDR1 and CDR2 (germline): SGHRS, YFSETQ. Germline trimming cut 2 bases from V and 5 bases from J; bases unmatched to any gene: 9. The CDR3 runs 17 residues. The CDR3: CASSLQTSGGARETQYF. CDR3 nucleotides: TGCGCCAGCAGCTTACAAACTAGCGGGGGGGCTAGGGAGACCCAGTACTTC.

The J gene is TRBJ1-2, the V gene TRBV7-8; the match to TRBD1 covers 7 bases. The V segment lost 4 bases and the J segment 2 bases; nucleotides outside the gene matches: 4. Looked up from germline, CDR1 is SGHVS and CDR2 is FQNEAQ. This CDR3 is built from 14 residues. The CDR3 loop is CASSSPDRNYGYTF. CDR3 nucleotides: TGTGCCAGCAGCTCCCCGGACAGGAACTATGGCTACACCTTC.

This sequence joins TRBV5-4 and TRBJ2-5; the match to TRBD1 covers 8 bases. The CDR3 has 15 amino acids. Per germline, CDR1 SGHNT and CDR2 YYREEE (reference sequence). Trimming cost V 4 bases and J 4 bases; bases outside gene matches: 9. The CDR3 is CASSTEWTGRETQYF. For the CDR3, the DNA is TGTGCCAGCAGCACCGAATGGACAGGGCGAGAGACCCAGTACTTC. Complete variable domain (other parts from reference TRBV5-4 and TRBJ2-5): ETGVTQSPTHLIKTRGQQVTLRCSSQSGHNTVSWYQQALGQGPQFIFQYYREEENGRGNFPPRFSGLQFPNYSSELNVNALELDDSALYLCASSTEWTGRETQYFGPGTRLLVL.

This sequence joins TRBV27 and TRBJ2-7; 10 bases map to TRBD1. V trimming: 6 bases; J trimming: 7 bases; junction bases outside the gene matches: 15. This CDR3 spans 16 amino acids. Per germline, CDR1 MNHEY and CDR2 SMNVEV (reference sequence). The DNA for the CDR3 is TGTGCCAGCAGGACTAACCCGGGACAGGGGTTGAGGGAGCAGTACTTC. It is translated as CASRTNPGQGLREQYF.

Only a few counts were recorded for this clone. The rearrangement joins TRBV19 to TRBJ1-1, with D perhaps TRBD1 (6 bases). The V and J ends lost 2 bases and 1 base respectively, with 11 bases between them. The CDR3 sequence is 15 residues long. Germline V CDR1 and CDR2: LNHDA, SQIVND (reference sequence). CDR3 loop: CASSISRTENTEAFF. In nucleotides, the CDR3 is TGTGCCAGTAGTATATCCAGGACAGAGAACACTGAAGCTTTCTTT.

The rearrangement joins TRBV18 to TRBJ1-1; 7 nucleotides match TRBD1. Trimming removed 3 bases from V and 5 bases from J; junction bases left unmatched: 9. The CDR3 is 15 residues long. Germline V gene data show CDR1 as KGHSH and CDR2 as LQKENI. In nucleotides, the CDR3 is TGTGCCAGCTCACCCTCACAGGGGCAAGGGACTGAAGCTTTCTTT. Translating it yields CASSPSQGQGTEAFF.

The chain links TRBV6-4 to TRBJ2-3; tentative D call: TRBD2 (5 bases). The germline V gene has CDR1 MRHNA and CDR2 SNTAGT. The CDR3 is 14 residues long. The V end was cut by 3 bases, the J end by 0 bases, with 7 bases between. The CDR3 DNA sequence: TGTGCCAGCAGTGAGCGGGCTAGCACAGATACGCAGTATTTT. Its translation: CASSERASTDTQYF.

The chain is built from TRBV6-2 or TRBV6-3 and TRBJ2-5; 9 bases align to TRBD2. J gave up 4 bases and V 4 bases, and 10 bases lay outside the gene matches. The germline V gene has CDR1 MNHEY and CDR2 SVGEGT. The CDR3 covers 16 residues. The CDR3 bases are TGTGCCAGCAGTTCCCCTATGCGGGGGGGGAGAGAGACCCAGTACTTC. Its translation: CASSSPMRGGRETQYF.

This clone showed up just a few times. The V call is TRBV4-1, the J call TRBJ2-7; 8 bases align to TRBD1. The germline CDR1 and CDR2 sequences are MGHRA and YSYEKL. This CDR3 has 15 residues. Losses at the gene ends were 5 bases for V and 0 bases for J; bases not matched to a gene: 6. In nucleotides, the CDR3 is TGCGCCAGCAGCTTTGGACAGGGCCGCTCCTACGAGCAGTACTTC. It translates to CASSFGQGRSYEQYF.

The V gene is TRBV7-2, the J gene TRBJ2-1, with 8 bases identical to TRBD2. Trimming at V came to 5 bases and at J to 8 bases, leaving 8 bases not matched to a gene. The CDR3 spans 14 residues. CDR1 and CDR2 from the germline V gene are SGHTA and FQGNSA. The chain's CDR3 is CASSPTGGADEQFF. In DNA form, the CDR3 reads TGTGCCAGCAGCCCAACGGGGGGGGCTGATGAGCAGTTCTTC.

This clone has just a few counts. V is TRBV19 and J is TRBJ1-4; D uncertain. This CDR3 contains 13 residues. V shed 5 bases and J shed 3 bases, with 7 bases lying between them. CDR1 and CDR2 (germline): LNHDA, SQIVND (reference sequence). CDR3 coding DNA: TGTGCCAGTAGTGACGGGGCTAATGAAAAACTGTTTTTT. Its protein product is CASSDGANEKLFF.